What follows are 3 T cell receptor beta chains derived from one specimen sequenced in a study of blood T cell repertoires in COVID-19. Produced via immunoSEQ multiplex PCR; TCRdb's table is partial and in-frame only. The sample holds approximately 260,000 clones, 89% seen once. Specimen: peripheral blood. These TCRs come from a man aged 45-60 years with acute or convalescent COVID-19.

The rearrangement links TRBV7-2 to TRBJ2-5, with unresolved D. Trimming shortened V by 3 bases and J by 5 bases, and 10 bases separated the two germline ends. The germline CDR1 and CDR2 sequences are SGHTA and FQGNSA. The CDR3 is 13 amino acids. The CDR3 sequence is CASSLVMEETQYF. CDR3 DNA sequence: TGTGCCAGCAGCTTGGTTATGGAGGAGACCCAGTACTTC. Combining the CDR3 with reference TRBV7-2 and TRBJ2-5 gives the whole variable domain GAGVSQSPSNKVTEKGKDVELRCDPISGHTALYWYRQSLGQGLEFLIYFQGNSAPDKSGLPSDRFSAERTGGSVSTLTIQRTQQEDSAVYLCASSLVMEETQYFGPGTRLLVL.

The V call is TRBV25-1, the J call TRBJ2-7, with 9 bases aligning to TRBD1. After removal of 5 bases from V and 5 bases from J, the junction contained 7 bases not matched to a gene. Germline lookup yields CDR1 MGHDK and CDR2 SYGVNS. The length of the CDR3 is 14 residues. CDR3 DNA: TGTGCCAGCAGTCCCGGACAGGGGAGCCACGAGCAGTACTTC. Protein sequence: CASSPGQGSHEQYF.

The chain uses TRBV14 and TRBJ1-3; maybe TRBD1 (6 bases). The CDR3 extends over 14 amino acids. Trimming cost V 4 bases and J 2 bases, with 9 bases left between them. Germline loops: CDR1 SGHDN, CDR2 FVKESK. CDR3 bases: TGTGCCAGCAGCCCCGGGACAACTGGAAACACCATATATTTT. Protein: CASSPGTTGNTIYF.